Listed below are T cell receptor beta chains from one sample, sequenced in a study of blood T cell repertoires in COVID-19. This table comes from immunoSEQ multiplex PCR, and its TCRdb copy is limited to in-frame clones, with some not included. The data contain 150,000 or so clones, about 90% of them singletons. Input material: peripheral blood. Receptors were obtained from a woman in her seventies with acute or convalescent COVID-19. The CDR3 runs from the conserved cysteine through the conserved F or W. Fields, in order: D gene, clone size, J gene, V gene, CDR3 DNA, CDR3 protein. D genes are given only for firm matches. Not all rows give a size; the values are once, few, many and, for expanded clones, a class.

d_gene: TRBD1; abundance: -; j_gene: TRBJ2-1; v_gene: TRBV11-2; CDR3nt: TGTGCCAGCAGCTCCCTGGGGGACAGAGTCTACAATGAGCAGTTCTTC; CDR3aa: CASSSLGDRVYNEQFF
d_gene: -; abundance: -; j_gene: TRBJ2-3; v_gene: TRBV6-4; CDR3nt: TGTGCCAGCAGCTTGAAGGGGGGGACAGATACGCAGTATTTT; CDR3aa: CASSLKGGTDTQYF
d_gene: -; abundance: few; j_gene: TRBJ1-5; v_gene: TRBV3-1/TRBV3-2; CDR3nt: TGTGCCAGCAGCTCCACAGGGAATCAGCCCCAGCATTTT; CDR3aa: CASSSTGNQPQHF
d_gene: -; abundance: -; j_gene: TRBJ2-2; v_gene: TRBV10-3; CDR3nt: TGTGCCATCAGTGACCCTAAAAGCGGGCCGAACACCGGGGAGCTGTTTTTT; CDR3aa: CAISDPKSGPNTGELFF
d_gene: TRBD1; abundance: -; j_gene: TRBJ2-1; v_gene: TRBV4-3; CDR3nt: TGCGCCAGCAGCCCGACCGGGACAGGGGTGGATGAGCAGTTCTTC; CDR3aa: CASSPTGTGVDEQFF
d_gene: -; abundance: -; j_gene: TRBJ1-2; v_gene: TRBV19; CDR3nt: TGTGCCAGTTTCAGGGATTGGGGCTATGGCTACACCTTC; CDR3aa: CASFRDWGYGYTF
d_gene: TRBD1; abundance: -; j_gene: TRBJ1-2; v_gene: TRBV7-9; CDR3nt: TGTGCCAGCAGCCTCGACTCGGGACAGGGCGGCCCTAACTATGGCTACACCTTC; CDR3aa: CASSLDSGQGGPNYGYTF
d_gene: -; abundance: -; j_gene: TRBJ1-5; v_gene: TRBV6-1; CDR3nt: TGTGCCAGCAGTGAAGGAGCGCTGAGCAATCAGCCCCAGCATTTT; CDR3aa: CASSEGALSNQPQHF
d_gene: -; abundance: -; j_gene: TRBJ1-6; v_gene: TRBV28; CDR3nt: TGTGCCAGCAGTTTTGTTCACTCCGGGGCACCCCTCCACTTT; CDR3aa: CASSFVHSGAPLHF
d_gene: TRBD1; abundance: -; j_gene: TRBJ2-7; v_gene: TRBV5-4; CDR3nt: TGTGCCAGCAGCTTGGGGGGACAGGGAACCTACGAGCAGTACTTC; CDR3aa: CASSLGGQGTYEQYF
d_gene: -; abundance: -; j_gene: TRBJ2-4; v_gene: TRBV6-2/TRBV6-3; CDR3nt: TGTGCCAGCAGTTCAAGGACAGACAGCGGCGGAAACATTCAGTACTTC; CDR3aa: CASSSRTDSGGNIQYF
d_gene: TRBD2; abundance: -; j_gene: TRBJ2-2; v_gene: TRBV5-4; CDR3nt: TGTGCCAGCAGCTTGGGGCTAGCGGGAGGGGGATTGAACACCGGGGAGCTGTTTTTT; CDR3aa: CASSLGLAGGGLNTGELFF
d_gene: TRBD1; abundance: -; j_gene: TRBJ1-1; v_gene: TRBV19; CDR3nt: TGTGCCAGTAGATGGGACAGGGACACTGAAGCTTTCTTT; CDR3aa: CASRWDRDTEAFF
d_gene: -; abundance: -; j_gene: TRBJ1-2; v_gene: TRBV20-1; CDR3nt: TGCAGTGCCGGCGGGGGGAATGGCTACACCTTC; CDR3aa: CSAGGGNGYTF
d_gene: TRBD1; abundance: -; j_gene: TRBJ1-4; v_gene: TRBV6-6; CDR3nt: TGTGCCAGCAGTGGACAGGGGAATGAAAAACTGTTTTTT; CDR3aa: CASSGQGNEKLFF
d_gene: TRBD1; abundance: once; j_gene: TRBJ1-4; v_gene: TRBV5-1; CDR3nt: TGCGCCAGCGGAACAGGGGTTAATGAAAAACTGTTTTTT; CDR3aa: CASGTGVNEKLFF
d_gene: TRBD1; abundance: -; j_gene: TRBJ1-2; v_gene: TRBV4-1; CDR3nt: TGCGCCAGCAGCGCTACAGGGGGCTTGAGCTATGGCTACACCTTC; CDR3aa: CASSATGGLSYGYTF